The 23 T cell receptor beta chains in this list originate from one sample, sequenced in a study of blood T cell repertoires in COVID-19. Using immunoSEQ multiplex PCR, the repertoire was profiled, and TCRdb retains in-frame clones only, with some absent. The sample consists of about 75,000 clones, 74% of them appearing once. Sample: peripheral blood. Every receptor here comes from a human donor with acute or convalescent COVID-19. The donor label of this sample is uncertain.

This clone turned up a few times. The chain has TRBV6-6 and TRBJ1-2; D may be TRBD1 (6 bases). V was cut by 6 bases and J by 0 bases, with 17 bases left in between. The CDR3 extends over 16 amino acids. Germline V gene sequence: CDR1 MNHNY, CDR2 SVGAGI (reference sequence). The CDR3 sequence: CASSDGGAEANYGYTF. In nucleotides, the CDR3 is TGTGCCAGCAGCGACGGGGGGGCCGAAGCTAACTATGGCTACACCTTC.

J is TRBJ2-2 and V is TRBV4-2; 8 bases agree with TRBD1. Unmatched junction bases numbered 7, after V lost 4 bases and J lost 6 bases. Germline V gives CDR1 LGHNA, CDR2 YNFKEQ. CDR3 length: 15 residues. In nucleotides, the CDR3 is TGTGCCAGCAGCCCCGAGACAGGGGTACCCGGGGAGCTGTTTTTT. It specifies CASSPETGVPGELFF.

This clone was seen just once. The V gene is TRBV28, the J gene TRBJ2-2; a weak D match, TRBD2 (6 bases). The V gene lost 3 bases and the J gene lost 8 bases, with 16 bases spanning the gap. This CDR3 comprises 15 residues. Germline V gene data show CDR1 as MDHEN and CDR2 as SYDVKM. CDR3 protein: CASSFPSVTSGELFF. CDR3 in DNA: TGTGCCAGCAGTTTCCCTAGCGTAACTTCTGGGGAGCTGTTTTTT.

The genes are TRBV28 and TRBJ1-1; D is unresolved. V lost 4 bases and J lost 5, with 14 bases in between. Per germline, CDR1 MDHEN and CDR2 SYDVKM. This CDR3 has 14 residues. The CDR3 DNA is TGTGCCAGCAGTTCTCAAGGACTAAGAACTGAAGCTTTCTTT. Translated, it gives CASSSQGLRTEAFF. The variable domain in full, with the rest retrieved from reference TRBV28 and TRBJ1-1, is DVKVTQSSRYLVKRTGEKVFLECVQDMDHENMFWYRQDPGLGLRLIYFSYDVKMKEKGDIPEGYSVSREKKERFSLILESASTNQTSMYLCASSSQGLRTEAFFGQGTRLTVV.

The rearrangement uses TRBV15 and TRBJ1-2; tentative D call: TRBD1 (6 bases). The CDR3 is 15 residues long. Trimming removed 0 bases at V and 7 bases at J, with 15 bases between. From germline, CDR1 is LNHNV and CDR2 YYDKDF (reference sequence). The CDR3 DNA follows: TGTGCCACCAGCAGAGATACAGGGAGAGGGGCTGGCTACACCTTC. Its translation is CATSRDTGRGAGYTF.

The chain recombines TRBV11-2 with TRBJ1-4, with 9 positions matching TRBD1. Germline V lookup: CDR1 SGHAT, CDR2 FQNNGV. CDR3 length: 16 residues. The V segment lost 1 base and the J segment 1 base; nucleotides outside the gene matches: 1. The CDR3 region is CASSLGTGVTNEKLFF. CDR3 DNA: TGTGCCAGCAGCTTAGGGACAGGGGTAACTAATGAAAAACTGTTTTTT.

The chain has TRBV27 and TRBJ2-7, with a tentative D call TRBD2 (5 bases). Per the germline V gene, CDR1 is MNHEY and CDR2 is SMNVEV (reference sequence). The V end lost 4 bases, the J end lost 0 bases, and 22 bases lay between the germline ends. There are 18 residues in the CDR3. CDR3 region: CASSSHPLRVRSSYEQYF. CDR3 bases: TGTGCCAGCAGTTCCCATCCTTTGCGGGTCAGGAGCTCCTACGAGCAGTACTTC.

This chain joins TRBV3-1 (or the pseudogene TRBV3-2) and TRBJ2-6; tentatively, D is TRBD1 (7 bases). With 10 bases removed from V and 3 bases from J, the gap between germline ends came to 13 bases. The CDR3 runs 14 residues. CDR1 is LGHDT, CDR2 YNNKEL, per germline (reference sequence). The CDR3 DNA reads as TGTGCCACCGGACAGGACTATGGGGCCAACGTCCTGACTTTC. This gives the protein CATGQDYGANVLTF.

V is TRBV23-1 and J is TRBJ2-7; the D gene is possibly TRBD1 (5 bases). TRBV23-1 is sorted into the ORF group, with uncertain function. This CDR3 contains 12 residues. Trimming removed 6 bases at V and 6 bases at J, with 12 bases between. In nucleotides, the CDR3 is TGCGCCAGCAGCCCAGGGTGGTGCGAGCAGTACTTC. It encodes CASSPGWCEQYF.

V gene TRBV15 combines with J gene TRBJ2-1; 14 bases line up with TRBD2. The germline gives CDR1 LNHNV, CDR2 YYDKDF (reference sequence). V lost 3 bases and J lost 10; bases outside the gene matches: 11. The CDR3 is 17 residues long. This chain's CDR3 is CATSSQSGTSGGWEQFF. CDR3 nucleotides: TGTGCCACCAGCAGCCAGTCCGGGACTAGCGGGGGTTGGGAGCAGTTCTTC. The full variable domain, its missing parts supplied by reference TRBV15 and TRBJ2-1, is DAMVIQNPRYQVTQFGKPVTLSCSQTLNHNVMYWYQQKSSQAPKLLFHYYDKDFNNEADTPDNFQSRRPNTSFCFLDIRSPGLGDTAMYLCATSSQSGTSGGWEQFFGPGTRLTVL.

The rearrangement uses TRBV30 and TRBJ1-1; no clear D gene. The CDR3 loop spans 13 amino acids. Between the trimmed V and J ends, which lost 1 base and 1 base, there was a span of 7 bases. Germline V CDR1 and CDR2: GTSNPN, SVGIG (reference sequence). CDR3 region: CAWSDTWNTEAFF. The CDR3 DNA follows: TGTGCCTGGAGTGACACGTGGAACACTGAAGCTTTCTTT.

This chain connects TRBV7-2 to TRBJ2-7; 7 bases line up with TRBD2. Germline CDR1 reads SGHTA; CDR2 reads FQGNSA. V shed 6 bases, J shed 2 bases, and the junction held 4 bases outside the gene matches. This CDR3 contains 13 residues. The CDR3 nucleotides are TGTGCCAGCAGTCGGGGGGATCCCTACGAGCAGTACTTC. Its translation is CASSRGDPYEQYF.

The chain recombines TRBV10-3 with TRBJ2-2, with 7 nucleotides matching TRBD1. With V trimmed by 8 bases and J by 5 bases, 5 bases remained unmatched. Germline V CDR1 and CDR2: ENHRY, SYGVKD. The CDR3 covers 13 residues. In DNA form, the CDR3 reads TGTGCCATCCAGGGACAGTCTACCGGGGAGCTGTTTTTT. Translation gives CAIQGQSTGELFF.

The chain combines TRBV11-3 with TRBJ1-4; 7 bases are shared with TRBD1. Losses at the gene ends were 4 bases for V and 4 bases for J; bases not matched to a gene: 6. Germline V CDR1 and CDR2: SGHNT, YENEEA. The CDR3 runs 15 residues. The CDR3 bases are TGTGCCAGCAGCTCCAAACAGGGGCTTAATGAAAAACTGTTTTTT. Its translation: CASSSKQGLNEKLFF.

This clone was found a few times. The J gene is TRBJ2-4, the V gene TRBV2; possible D gene TRBD1, 8 bases. V was shortened by 6 bases and J by 6 bases, with 15 bases between the two germline ends. Germline values: CDR1 SNHLY, CDR2 FYNNEI. The CDR3 sequence is 14 residues long. DNA of the CDR3: TGTGCCAGCAGACCAGGGGGCGGGGGAAACATTCAGTACTTC. It yields the protein CASRPGGGGNIQYF.

This clone showed up just once. The rearrangement uses TRBV5-1 and TRBJ2-3, with 7 bases that match TRBD2. This CDR3 has 14 amino acids. The V gene's germline CDR1 is SGHRS and CDR2 YFSETQ. Trimming removed 6 bases from V and 7 bases from J; junction bases left unmatched: 11. The CDR3 bases are TGCGCCAGCAAGGCGACGGGAGGAGAGAATACGCAGTATTTT. This sequence encodes CASKATGGENTQYF.

The J gene is TRBJ1-5, the V gene TRBV27; maybe TRBD1 (5 bases). The CDR3 extends over 14 amino acids. CDR1 is MNHEY and CDR2 is SMNVEV in the germline V gene (reference sequence). The V end lost 6 bases, the J end lost 3 bases, and 12 bases lay between the germline ends. CDR3 loop: CASSLGGLNQPQHF. CDR3 coding DNA: TGTGCCAGCAGCCTGGGGGGACTCAATCAGCCCCAGCATTTT.

The chain combines TRBV9 with TRBJ2-3; no clear D. This CDR3 is 16 amino acids long. From germline, CDR1 is SGDLS and CDR2 YYNGEE. Trimming removed 0 bases at V and 2 bases at J, with 13 bases between. This chain's CDR3 is CASSVARSTITDTQYF. Written as DNA, the CDR3 is TGTGCCAGCAGCGTAGCGCGAAGCACTATCACAGATACGCAGTATTTT.

The J gene is TRBJ1-4, the V gene TRBV7-2, with D perhaps TRBD1 (5 bases). The CDR3 runs to 13 residues. The germline V gene encodes CDR1 SGHTA and CDR2 FQGNSA. Trimming removed 5 bases from V and 8 bases from J, with 12 bases in between. Here the CDR3 reads CASSPTREEKLFF. The CDR3 nucleotides read TGTGCCAGCAGCCCGACCAGGGAAGAAAAACTGTTTTTT.

V usage is TRBV7-8 and J usage is TRBJ2-1; D is possibly TRBD1 (5 bases). With 5 bases removed from V and 6 bases from J, the gap between germline ends came to 8 bases. This CDR3 contains 12 residues. Germline V gives CDR1 SGHVS, CDR2 FQNEAQ. The chain's CDR3 is CASSLRGNEQFF. Written as DNA, the CDR3 is TGTGCCAGCAGCCTTAGGGGCAATGAGCAGTTCTTC.

This clone was found a few times. The gene calls are TRBV5-3 and TRBJ2-6, with 7 nucleotides matching TRBD2. TRBV5-3 is known as an ORF, though its function is uncertain. The trim removed 0 bases at V and 1 base at J, leaving 13 bases unmatched. The CDR3 is 20 amino acids. In DNA, the CDR3 is TGTGCCAGAAGCTTGGTCGGGGGGAGGGGCGTCACATCTGGGGCCAACGTCCTGACTTTC. The encoded protein is CARSLVGGRGVTSGANVLTF.

The CDR3 region has the DNA TGTGCCAGCAGCCACAGGGCTTCTGGAAACACCATATATTTT. This gives the protein CASSHRASGNTIYF. V gene TRBV28 combines with J gene TRBJ1-3; a possible D gene is TRBD1 (6 bases). Germline loops: CDR1 MDHEN, CDR2 SYDVKM. Trimming stripped 6 bases from V and 1 base from J, with 10 bases between. This CDR3 is 14 amino acids long.

This chain joins TRBV19 and TRBJ1-6; no clear D. The CDR3 covers 16 residues. Per the germline V gene, CDR1 is LNHDA and CDR2 is SQIVND (reference sequence). V was trimmed by 2 bases and J by 5 bases, leaving 13 bases between them. CDR3 bases: TGTGCCAGTAGTATAACTGACGCGGGGAATAATTCACCCCTCCACTTT. It encodes CASSITDAGNNSPLHF.